The clone carrying this T cell receptor beta chain has only one observation. Antigen: not known. The samples comprised about 1-10 million cryopreserved PBMC ahead of DNA extraction. This record comes from a study of long-term antiretroviral therapy in people with HIV. Findings of the study overall: Controls showed broader CDR3 length ranges than did the HIV repertoires.

The assay, immunoSEQ v3.0, was run at survey level. Assay: immunoSEQ multiplex PCR; the TCRdb copy retains only in-frame clones and omits some. The sample holds some 16,000 clones, around 94% seen once. This sequence originates from a woman in her forties or fifties with HIV. This sample comprised unsorted PBMCs, obtained 6.4 years after starting antiretroviral therapy.

CDR3 in DNA: TGTGCCAGCAGCTTAAAGGAGCAGGGTCGGGAGACCCAGTACTTC. It encodes CASSLKEQGRETQYF. This chain links TRBV7-9 with TRBJ2-5; TRBD1 is a possible D gene (5 bases). The V end was cut by 2 bases, the J end by 5 bases, with 15 bases between. CDR1 is SEHNR, CDR2 FQNEAQ, per germline (reference sequence). This CDR3 is built from 15 residues.